This TCR beta chain was captured in a study of vaccination effects on CD4 cells after COVID-19. Overall study results and limits: Convalescent patients were few in the study, and early post-infection timepoints were absent. Clonal contraction was marked in infection- and vaccine-induced clones late after vaccination.

Germline assignment: CDR1 SQVTM and CDR2 ANQGSEA. This CDR3 has 13 amino acids. The V and J ends lost 5 bases and 2 bases respectively, with 9 bases between them. Assay used: immunoSEQ multiplex PCR; TCRdb lists only in-frame clones, some missing. The table includes approximately 25,000 clones, around 82% detected once. Regarding this clone: The antigen remains unidentified.

Expansion of antigen-specific CD4+ T cells with viral peptide pools was carried out by the ViraFEST assay before sequencing. After less than 11 days in culture, the CD4+ T cells were isolated. Two doses of either BNT162b2 or mRNA-1273 were given to each participant. Half of the medium was exchanged for IL-2 medium on both days 3 and 7. The chain combines TRBV29-1 with TRBJ2-2, with a possible D match to TRBD2 (5 bases). The sequenced sample was CD4+ T cells from PBMCs cultured with HCoV-NL63 spike peptides, obtained after COVID-19 vaccination. This clonotype was sampled from a human donor who received a COVID-19 vaccine. Some clones in this sample may be carry-over from other donors' samples. CDR3 loop: CSVWTPNTGELFF. CDR3 nucleotide sequence: TGCAGCGTTTGGACTCCCAACACCGGGGAGCTGTTTTTT.